The rows below give T cell receptor beta chains drawn from one sample of a study of TIL therapy for anti-PD-1-resistant metastatic lung cancer. The protocol was immunoSEQ multiplex PCR, while the TCRdb copy is restricted to in-frame clones and leaves out a portion. The sample contains just under 60,000 clones, 70% to 75% of which appear only once. The material sequenced was blood, taken at baseline. The receptors shown here come from a person aged 25-79 years with non-small cell lung cancer. Each CDR3 is given with its conserved first and last residue. Each record gives: clone size, V gene, D gene, J gene, CDR3 protein, CDR3 DNA. A D gene is named only where the DNA matches it firmly. The size entry is marked missing in some rows and otherwise reads once, few, many or a size class.

abundance: -; v_gene: TRBV18; d_gene: -; j_gene: TRBJ2-7; CDR3aa: CASSPQQGNSEQYF; CDR3nt: TGTGCCAGCTCACCACAACAGGGAAATAGCGAGCAGTACTTC
abundance: -; v_gene: TRBV21-1; d_gene: -; j_gene: TRBJ1-5; CDR3aa: CASSEQGMDQPQHF; CDR3nt: TGTGCCAGCAGCGAACAGGGGATGGATCAGCCCCAGCATTTT
abundance: few; v_gene: TRBV7-6; d_gene: TRBD2; j_gene: TRBJ2-2; CDR3aa: CASSSRRSGRANTGELFF; CDR3nt: TGTGCCAGCAGCTCCCGCCGTAGCGGGAGGGCGAACACCGGGGAGCTGTTTTTT
abundance: few; v_gene: TRBV18; d_gene: -; j_gene: TRBJ2-3; CDR3aa: CASSPLRGPTDTQYF; CDR3nt: TGTGCCAGCTCACCACTACGGGGTCCCACCGATACGCAGTATTTT
abundance: -; v_gene: TRBV10-1; d_gene: TRBD2; j_gene: TRBJ2-3; CDR3aa: CASSESLAGGPGETQYF; CDR3nt: TGCGCCAGCAGTGAGTCGCTAGCGGGGGGGCCGGGCGAAACGCAGTATTTT
abundance: -; v_gene: TRBV5-6; d_gene: TRBD2; j_gene: TRBJ2-3; CDR3aa: CASSLRSSGGTDTQYF; CDR3nt: TGTGCCAGCAGCTTAAGGTCTAGCGGGGGCACAGATACGCAGTATTTT
abundance: few; v_gene: TRBV5-1; d_gene: -; j_gene: TRBJ2-3; CDR3aa: CASSRRTDGTDTQYF; CDR3nt: TGCGCCAGCAGCCGTCGGACTGATGGCACAGATACGCAGTATTTT
abundance: -; v_gene: TRBV27; d_gene: TRBD2; j_gene: TRBJ2-7; CDR3aa: CASSLWGSGSVSYEQYF; CDR3nt: TGTGCCAGCAGTTTATGGGGTAGCGGGAGTGTCTCCTACGAGCAGTACTTC
abundance: -; v_gene: TRBV19; d_gene: TRBD1; j_gene: TRBJ2-7; CDR3aa: CASSIPPDRDYSYEQYF; CDR3nt: TGTGCCAGTAGTATCCCCCCGGACAGGGATTACTCCTACGAGCAGTACTTC
abundance: -; v_gene: TRBV5-1; d_gene: -; j_gene: TRBJ1-3; CDR3aa: CASSLLPRVDSGNTIYF; CDR3nt: TGCGCCAGCAGCTTACTACCCCGCGTCGACTCTGGAAACACCATATATTTT
abundance: -; v_gene: TRBV20-1; d_gene: -; j_gene: TRBJ2-5; CDR3aa: CSTEETQYF; CDR3nt: TGCAGTACTGAAGAGACCCAGTACTTC
abundance: few; v_gene: TRBV9; d_gene: TRBD1; j_gene: TRBJ2-7; CDR3aa: CASSVATGGIYEQYF; CDR3nt: TGTGCCAGCAGCGTAGCAACAGGGGGAATCTACGAGCAGTACTTC
abundance: few; v_gene: TRBV7-9; d_gene: TRBD1; j_gene: TRBJ1-4; CDR3aa: CASSSGQGMGEKLFF; CDR3nt: TGTGCCAGCAGCTCAGGACAGGGGATGGGAGAAAAACTGTTTTTT
abundance: once; v_gene: TRBV18; d_gene: -; j_gene: TRBJ2-7; CDR3aa: CASSPPSGRYEQYF; CDR3nt: TGTGCCAGCTCACCACCGTCCGGGAGATACGAGCAGTACTTC
abundance: -; v_gene: TRBV4-3; d_gene: -; j_gene: TRBJ2-3; CDR3aa: CASSLGGGITDTQYF; CDR3nt: TGCGCCAGCAGCCTCGGCGGCGGTATCACAGATACGCAGTATTTT
abundance: -; v_gene: TRBV19; d_gene: TRBD1; j_gene: TRBJ1-1; CDR3aa: CASSIVRRGITEAFF; CDR3nt: TGTGCCAGTAGTATCGTCCGCAGGGGGATTACTGAAGCTTTCTTT
abundance: -; v_gene: TRBV29-1; d_gene: -; j_gene: TRBJ2-3; CDR3aa: CSVEDLFRGVGTDTQYF; CDR3nt: TGCAGCGTTGAAGATCTATTTCGAGGGGTTGGCACAGATACGCAGTATTTT
abundance: -; v_gene: TRBV25-1; d_gene: -; j_gene: TRBJ2-3; CDR3aa: CASSEFKGGSTDTQYF; CDR3nt: TGTGCCAGCAGTGAATTCAAAGGGGGTAGCACAGATACGCAGTATTTT
abundance: once; v_gene: TRBV11-2; d_gene: TRBD1; j_gene: TRBJ2-2; CDR3aa: CASSRPGTGIGELFF; CDR3nt: TGTGCCAGCAGCCGTCCCGGGACAGGGATCGGGGAGCTGTTTTTT
abundance: -; v_gene: TRBV2; d_gene: -; j_gene: TRBJ2-3; CDR3aa: CASSEALGYTQYF; CDR3nt: TGTGCCAGCAGTGAAGCGCTGGGGTATACGCAGTATTTT